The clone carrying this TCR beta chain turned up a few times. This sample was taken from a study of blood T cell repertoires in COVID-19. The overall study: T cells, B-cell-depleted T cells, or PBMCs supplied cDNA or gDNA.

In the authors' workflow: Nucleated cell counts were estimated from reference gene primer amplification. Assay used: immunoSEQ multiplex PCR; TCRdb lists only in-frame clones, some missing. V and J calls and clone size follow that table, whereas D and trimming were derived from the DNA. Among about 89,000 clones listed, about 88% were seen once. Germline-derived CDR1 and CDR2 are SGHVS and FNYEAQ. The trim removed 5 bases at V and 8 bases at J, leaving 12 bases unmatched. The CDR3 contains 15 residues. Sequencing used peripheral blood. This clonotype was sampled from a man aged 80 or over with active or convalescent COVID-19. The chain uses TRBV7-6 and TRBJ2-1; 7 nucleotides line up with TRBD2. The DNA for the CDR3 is TGTGCCAGCAGCCCCCTTAGTCGCGGGAGAGATGAGCAGTTCTTC. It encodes CASSPLSRGRDEQFF.